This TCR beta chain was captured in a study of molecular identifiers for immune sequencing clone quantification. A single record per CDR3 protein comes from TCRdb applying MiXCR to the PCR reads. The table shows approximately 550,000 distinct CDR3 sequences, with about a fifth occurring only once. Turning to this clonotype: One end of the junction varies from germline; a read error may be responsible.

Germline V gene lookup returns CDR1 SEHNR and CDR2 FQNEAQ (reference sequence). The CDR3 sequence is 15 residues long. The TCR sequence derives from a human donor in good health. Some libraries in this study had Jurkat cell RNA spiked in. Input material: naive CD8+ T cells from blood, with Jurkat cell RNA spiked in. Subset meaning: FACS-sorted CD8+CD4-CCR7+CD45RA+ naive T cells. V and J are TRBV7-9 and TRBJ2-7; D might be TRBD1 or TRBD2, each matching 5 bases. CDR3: CASSSQWDASYGQYF. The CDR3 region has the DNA TGTGCCAGCAGCTCGCAGTGGGACGCTTCCTACGGGCAGTACTTC.